These 22 T cell receptor beta chains originate from one sample sequenced in a study of blood T cell repertoires in COVID-19. Some clones are missing from TCRdb's copy, which holds only in-frame ones; the method was immunoSEQ multiplex PCR. This table has about 240,000 clones, more than 75% appearing once. Material for sequencing was PBMCs or T cells enriched from blood (not recorded which). The receptors were sampled from a woman in her thirties or forties with acute COVID-19.

The V call is TRBV5-1, the J call TRBJ1-5; TRBD1 matches at 7 bases. CDR3 length equals 17 residues. Germline-derived CDR1 and CDR2 are SGHRS and YFSETQ. The ends lost 4 bases at V and 1 base at J; junction bases unmatched: 11. CDR3 sequence (DNA): TGCGCCAGCAGCGTTTCCGGACAGGAAGGGAGCAATCAGCCCCAGCATTTT. Protein: CASSVSGQEGSNQPQHF.

The V and J genes are TRBV21-1 and TRBJ1-5; the table assigns TRBD1, which was not confirmed against the DNA. TRBV21-1 represents a pseudogene. The CDR3 contains 15 residues. In nucleotides, the CDR3 is TGTGCCAGCAGCACTCTGACAGGGACGTCTCAGCCCCAGCATTTT. This translates into CASSTLTGTSQPQHF.

V is TRBV5-1 and J is TRBJ1-1; 7 bases line up with TRBD1. The junction had 6 bases not matched to a gene; V was cut back by 3 bases and J by 7 bases. Looked up from germline, CDR1 is SGHRS and CDR2 is YFSETQ. The CDR3 length is 13 residues. The CDR3 protein is CASSSGQEYEAFF. In DNA, the CDR3 is TGCGCCAGCAGCTCCGGACAGGAATATGAAGCTTTCTTT. The full variable domain, completed using reference TRBV5-1 and TRBJ1-1, is KAGVTQTPRYLIKTRGQQVTLSCSPISGHRSVSWYQQTPGQGLQFLFEYFSETQRNKGNFPGRFSGRQFSNSRSEMNVSTLELGDSALYLCASSSGQEYEAFFGQGTRLTVV.

This clone was counted between two and nine times. The rearrangement uses TRBV4-1 and TRBJ1-1; D is unresolved. CDR1 MGHRA and CDR2 YSYEKL come from the germline V gene. Trimming took 1 base from V and 8 from J, leaving 5 bases between them. This CDR3 has 11 amino acids. CDR3 amino acids: CASSQGPEAFF. The CDR3 bases are TGCGCCAGCAGCCAAGGGCCCGAAGCTTTCTTT.

The genes are TRBV2 and TRBJ1-1, with 8 bases that match TRBD1. The CDR3 is 15 amino acids. J was trimmed by 1 base and V by 5 bases; bases with no gene match: 6. Germline-derived CDR1 and CDR2 are SNHLY and FYNNEI. The DNA for the CDR3 is TGTGCCAGCAGTCAAGTCAGGGGGCCGAACACTGAAGCTTTCTTT. Translated: CASSQVRGPNTEAFF.

As regards this clone: Germline and junction disagree at one end, which may indicate a read error. This chain uses TRBV7-7 with TRBJ2-1; the D gene is possibly TRBD2 (6 bases). The CDR3 length is 16 residues. CDR1 and CDR2 (germline): SSHAT, FNYEAQ (reference sequence). The DNA for the CDR3 is TGTGCTAGCAGCCCGAGGAGCGGGTTCACCTACAATGAGCAGTTCTTC. Protein: CASSPRSGFTYNEQFF.

V is TRBV6-5 and J is TRBJ1-5; D not resolved. The germline gives CDR1 MNHEY, CDR2 SVGAGI. Deletions cut 6 bases from V and 4 bases from J, with 13 bases between. This CDR3 has 14 amino acids. The CDR3 nucleotides are TGTGCCAGCAGCCTCGGAGGGAATAATCAGCCCCAGCATTTT. Amino acids: CASSLGGNNQPQHF.

This clone was counted between two and nine times. The chain carries TRBV24-1 and TRBJ1-5; TRBD1 matches 10 bases. CDR3 length equals 17 residues. With V trimmed by 6 bases and J by 0 bases, 7 bases remained unmatched. The germline V gene has CDR1 KGHDR and CDR2 SFDVKD. The CDR3: CATSPGTGDYSNQPQHF. In DNA, the CDR3 is TGTGCCACCAGTCCCGGGACAGGGGACTATAGCAATCAGCCCCAGCATTTT.

The DNA of the CDR3 is TGCGCCAGCAGACTAAACACCGGGGAGCTGTTTTTT. Translation gives CASRLNTGELFF. This rearrangement joins TRBV5-1 to TRBJ2-2, with D hard to call. The germline CDR1 and CDR2 sequences are SGHRS and YFSETQ. The CDR3 runs to 12 residues. V lost 5 bases and J 2 bases, leaving 4 bases between the germline ends.

The chain couples TRBV28 to TRBJ1-1, with no clear D. Germline loops: CDR1 MDHEN, CDR2 SYDVKM. CDR3 length: 10 amino acids. The V gene lost 9 bases and the J gene lost 9 bases, with 11 bases spanning the gap. In nucleotides, the CDR3 is TGTGCCAGTGCGGTAACCCAAGCTTTCTTT. This translates into CASAVTQAFF.

This chain links TRBV30 with TRBJ2-7; a possible D gene is TRBD1 (5 bases). V dropped 0 bases and J dropped 7 bases, with 16 bases sitting between them. The CDR3 spans 14 residues. CDR1 is GTSNPN and CDR2 is SVGIG in the germline V gene (reference sequence). CDR3 DNA sequence: TGTGCCTGGAGTGTCGACAGCGTCGTGAGGGAGCAGTACTTC. Translation: CAWSVDSVVREQYF.

The V call is TRBV19, the J call TRBJ1-1, with D hard to call. Germline V gene lookup returns CDR1 LNHDA and CDR2 SQIVND (reference sequence). There are 14 residues in the CDR3. Trimming took 7 bases from V and 1 from J, leaving 13 bases between them. Here the CDR3 reads CASTPGGGNTEAFF. CDR3 in DNA: TGTGCCAGTACCCCGGGAGGAGGGAACACTGAAGCTTTCTTT. Complete variable domain (other parts from reference TRBV19 and TRBJ1-1): DGGITQSPKYLFRKEGQNVTLSCEQNLNHDAMYWYRQDPGQGLRLIYYSQIVNDFQKGDIAEGYSVSREKKESFPLTVTSAQKNPTAFYLCASTPGGGNTEAFFGQGTRLTVV.

This clone was picked up a small number of times. V usage is TRBV5-1 and J usage is TRBJ2-1; TRBD2 matches 9 bases. Germline lookup yields CDR1 SGHRS and CDR2 YFSETQ. The CDR3 is made up of 17 amino acids. V was clipped by 0 bases and J by 5 bases; unmatched bases: 9. The CDR3 coding sequence is TGCGCCAGCAGCTTGGGACTAGCGGACCGGGACCACAATGAGCAGTTCTTC. This translates into CASSLGLADRDHNEQFF.

The gene calls are TRBV11-3 and TRBJ1-2; TRBD1 agrees at 7 bases. The V and J ends lost 4 bases and 2 bases, in that order; junction bases with no gene match: 1. The CDR3 consists of 13 residues. In germline, CDR1 is SGHNT, CDR2 YENEEA. In DNA, the CDR3 is TGTGCCAGCAGCTACAGGGGAAACTATGGCTACACCTTC. The encoded protein is CASSYRGNYGYTF. Full variable domain (missing parts from reference TRBV11-3 and TRBJ1-2): EAGVVQSPRYKIIEKKQPVAFWCNPISGHNTLYWYLQNLGQGPELLIRYENEEAVDDSQLPKDRFSAERLKGVDSTLKIQPAELGDSAVYLCASSYRGNYGYTFGSGTRLTVV.

The sample holds one count of this clone. The V and J genes are TRBV5-1 and TRBJ2-2; D possibly corresponds to TRBD1 (7 bases). V was cut by 4 bases and J by 0 bases, with 16 bases left in between. The CDR3 is made up of 17 amino acids. Germline V gene sequence: CDR1 SGHRS, CDR2 YFSETQ. CDR3 coding DNA: TGCGCCAGCAGCCGAGGGGCGGGACAGACGAACACCGGGGAGCTGTTTTTT. This gives the protein CASSRGAGQTNTGELFF.

The chain recombines TRBV10-3 with TRBJ2-7, with 9 bases lining up with TRBD1. Germline V lookup: CDR1 ENHRY, CDR2 SYGVKD. V shed 6 bases and J 3 bases; nucleotides not matched to a gene: 6. The length of the CDR3 is 14 residues. CDR3 nucleotides: TGTGCCATCAGGCCCCGGGACAGGGTCTACGAGCAGTACTTC. The encoded protein is CAIRPRDRVYEQYF.

The chain employs TRBV23-1 and TRBJ1-2, with 11 positions matching TRBD1. TRBV23-1 is known as an ORF, though its function is uncertain. The CDR3 has 16 amino acids. V dropped 1 base and J dropped 0; count of bases not matched to a gene: 1. CDR3 sequence reads: CASSQWGQGANYGYTF. The CDR3 DNA reads TGCGCCAGCAGTCAATGGGGACAGGGGGCTAACTATGGCTACACCTTC.

V usage is TRBV7-9 and J usage is TRBJ2-1; 13 bases align to TRBD2. Germline lookup yields CDR1 SEHNR and CDR2 FQNEAQ (reference sequence). The CDR3 contains 17 residues. Trimming removed 4 bases from V and 4 bases from J; junction bases left unmatched: 7. The CDR3 reads CASSSASGLAGYNEQFF. CDR3 DNA sequence: TGTGCCAGCAGCTCCGCCTCGGGACTAGCGGGGTACAATGAGCAGTTCTTC. Full variable domain (outside the CDR3, taken from reference TRBV7-9 and TRBJ2-1): DTGVSQNPRHKITKRGQNVTFRCDPISEHNRLYWYRQTLGQGPEFLTYFQNEAQLEKSRLLSDRFSAERPKGSFSTLEIQRTEQGDSAMYLCASSSASGLAGYNEQFFGPGTRLTVL.

The genes are TRBV2 and TRBJ2-7; possibly TRBD2 for D (5 bases). The CDR3 is made up of 14 amino acids. Trimming cost V 0 bases and J 4 bases, with 10 bases left between them. CDR1 is SNHLY and CDR2 is FYNNEI in the germline V gene. CDR3 sequence reads: CASSEAGVGYEQYF. CDR3 DNA sequence: TGTGCCAGCAGTGAAGCGGGAGTGGGGTACGAGCAGTACTTC.

The rearrangement joins TRBV18 to TRBJ2-3, with 11 bases fitting TRBD2. This CDR3 is 19 amino acids long. V trimming: 3 bases; J trimming: 8 bases; junction bases outside the gene matches: 19. Germline V lookup: CDR1 KGHSH, CDR2 LQKENI. Written as DNA, the CDR3 is TGTGCCAGCTCACCTGACCCCGGGACTAGCGGCTCCCCCTCGGGTACGCAGTATTTT. Translation: CASSPDPGTSGSPSGTQYF.

CDR3: CSASPLTVISGNTIYF. The CDR3 DNA sequence: TGCAGTGCTAGTCCACTGACAGTTATCTCTGGAAACACCATATATTTT. The chain is built from TRBV20-1 and TRBJ1-3; perhaps TRBD1 as D (5 bases). Germline V gene data show CDR1 as DFQATT and CDR2 as SNEGSKA (reference sequence). The germline V and J ends were trimmed by 3 bases and 0 bases, with 15 bases remaining between them. There are 16 residues in the CDR3.

Written as DNA, the CDR3 is TGTGCCTGGAGTGTACCCAGCGGGAGTCGGTGGAATGAGCAGTTCTTC. Its translation is CAWSVPSGSRWNEQFF. J is TRBJ2-1 and V is TRBV30; 8 nucleotides agree with TRBD2. CDR3 length: 16 amino acids. Germline CDR1 and CDR2: GTSNPN and SVGIG (reference sequence). V lost 0 bases and J lost 7; bases outside the gene matches: 11.